A single sample gave rise to the 15 T cell receptor beta chains below, sequenced in a study of T cell changes during pregnancy in multiple sclerosis (dated by TCRdb to the late 2010s). The method behind the library was the immunoSEQ multiplex PCR assay. What TCRdb holds here is the immuneACCESS table cut down to in-frame rearrangements. Part of the clones is not present; checked against another copy, under half of the missing clones reflect an unresolved V gene, and the others are unexplained. The sample table shows over 85,000 clones, and 75% to 95% are seen once. Under 2% of the sample belongs to the ten largest clones. This material consisted of peripheral blood, taken in the first trimester of pregnancy. The source of these receptors is a female donor in good health, enrolled as a control in a pregnancy study.

This clone was observed a handful of times. The chain employs TRBV6-5 and TRBJ1-2; possibly TRBD1 for D (6 bases). V was trimmed by 4 bases and J by 7 bases, leaving 16 bases between them. The germline CDR1 and CDR2 sequences are MNHEY and SVGAGI. The CDR3 consists of 14 residues. CDR3 DNA: TGTGCCAGCAGTTCTGACAGGAAATCTTTTGGCTACACCTTC. It codes for CASSSDRKSFGYTF.

V is TRBV30 and J is TRBJ1-6; a weak D match, TRBD1 (5 bases). The V end was cut by 7 bases, the J end by 0 bases, with 13 bases between. The CDR3 contains 15 residues. CDR1 GTSNPN and CDR2 SVGIG come from the germline V gene (reference sequence). The CDR3, as DNA: TGTGCCTCGGGTGGTGGGGCCTCCTATAATTCACCCCTCCACTTT. Translation gives CASGGGASYNSPLHF.

The gene calls are TRBV29-1 and TRBJ1-2; TRBD1 aligns across 7 bases. The CDR3 loop spans 14 amino acids. CDR1 is SQVTM and CDR2 is ANQGSEA in the germline V gene. After removal of 0 bases from V and 4 bases from J, the junction contained 5 bases not matched to a gene. In nucleotides, the CDR3 is TGCAGCGTTGAAGATGCGACAGGGCCCTATGGCTACACCTTC. Translation: CSVEDATGPYGYTF.

The chain couples TRBV28 to TRBJ2-7; possible D gene TRBD1, 5 bases. Germline lookup yields CDR1 MDHEN and CDR2 SYDVKM. The CDR3 spans 14 residues. With 9 bases removed from V and 1 base from J, the gap between germline ends came to 16 bases. The CDR3 here is CASTRQGMSYEQYF. CDR3 bases: TGTGCCAGTACCCGTCAGGGAATGTCCTACGAGCAGTACTTC.

The chain recombines TRBV7-9 with TRBJ2-7, with TRBD1 as a possible D gene (5 bases). V was shortened by 5 bases and J by 1 base, with 15 bases between the two germline ends. CDR1 is SEHNR and CDR2 is FQNEAQ in the germline V gene (reference sequence). The CDR3 has 15 residues. DNA of the CDR3: TGTGCCAGCAGCCCCAGGGATGGCCAGTCCTACGAGCAGTACTTC. It codes for CASSPRDGQSYEQYF. Full variable domain (rest looked up from reference TRBV7-9 and TRBJ2-7): DTGVSQNPRHKITKRGQNVTFRCDPISEHNRLYWYRQTLGQGPEFLTYFQNEAQLEKSRLLSDRFSAERPKGSFSTLEIQRTEQGDSAMYLCASSPRDGQSYEQYFGPGTRLTVT.

The J gene is TRBJ1-6, the V gene TRBV5-6; unclear D gene. Germline lookup yields CDR1 SGHDT and CDR2 YYEEEE. The CDR3 length is 14 residues. The germline V and J ends were trimmed by 1 base and 7 bases, with 9 bases remaining between them. CDR3 region: CASSLSRSNSPLHF. CDR3 bases: TGTGCCAGCAGCTTGAGCCGTTCGAATTCACCCCTCCACTTT.

This chain uses TRBV20-1 with TRBJ2-7; 7 nucleotides align to TRBD2. Germline CDR1 reads DFQATT; CDR2 reads SNEGSKA (reference sequence). With V trimmed by 5 bases and J by 6 bases, 4 bases remained unmatched. The CDR3 contains 11 residues. CDR3 loop: CSAERGAEQYF. CDR3 nucleotide sequence: TGCAGTGCTGAGCGGGGAGCCGAGCAGTACTTC.

As DNA, the CDR3 is TGTGCCAGCAGCTTGGGTTTTGGGGGGTACGAGCAGTACTTC. It codes for CASSLGFGGYEQYF. The gene calls are TRBV5-5 and TRBJ2-7; a weak D match, TRBD2 (6 bases). Trimming removed 0 bases at V and 4 bases at J, with 11 bases between. The germline CDR1 and CDR2 sequences are SGHKS and YYEKEE (reference sequence). The length of the CDR3 is 14 residues.

This clone was recorded only once. The gene calls are TRBV7-9 and TRBJ1-2, with TRBD1 matching 9 bases. Trimming took 5 bases from V and 7 from J; bases not matched to a gene: 8. Germline V gives CDR1 SEHNR, CDR2 FQNEAQ (reference sequence). The CDR3 extends over 14 amino acids. The CDR3 loop is CASSTGTGRLGYTF. CDR3 nucleotides: TGTGCCAGCAGCACTGGGACAGGGCGGCTTGGCTACACCTTC.

This clone was counted a single time. The V gene is TRBV4-1, the J gene TRBJ1-2, with a possible D match to TRBD1 (5 bases). The germline V gene has CDR1 MGHRA and CDR2 YSYEKL. The V gene lost 0 bases and the J gene lost 6 bases, with 14 bases spanning the gap. The CDR3 loop spans 15 amino acids. CDR3 DNA sequence: TGCGCCAGCAGCCAAGAGGAGGGGCGCGTGAATGGCTACACCTTC. This translates into CASSQEEGRVNGYTF.

The table lists this clone with a count of one. This chain connects TRBV10-3 to TRBJ2-5; D possibly corresponds to TRBD1 (5 bases). V was cut by 10 bases and J by 3 bases, with 18 bases left in between. Germline values: CDR1 ENHRY, CDR2 SYGVKD. The CDR3 length is 14 residues. The CDR3 region has the DNA TGTGCCACCGACAGTTTCGTCTTAAAAGAGACCCAGTACTTC. This gives the protein CATDSFVLKETQYF.

This rearrangement joins TRBV5-6 to TRBJ1-1, with 10 nucleotides matching TRBD1. The CDR3 covers 16 residues. Germline trimming cut 8 bases from V and 3 bases from J; bases unmatched to any gene: 13. Germline assignment: CDR1 SGHDT and CDR2 YYEEEE. DNA for the CDR3: TGTGCCAGTGGACCGGGACAGGGGATTTTTTACACTGAAGCTTTCTTT. Translated, it gives CASGPGQGIFYTEAFF.

This clone is a singleton in its sample. The chain couples TRBV2 to TRBJ2-7; TRBD1 aligns across 9 bases. The germline gives CDR1 SNHLY, CDR2 FYNNEI. The CDR3 consists of 13 residues. The V gene end was trimmed by 6 bases and the J gene end by 3 bases; junction bases not matched to a gene: 3. The chain's CDR3 is CASRGTGNYEQYF. CDR3 nucleotides: TGTGCCAGCAGGGGGACAGGGAACTACGAGCAGTACTTC.

The chain carries TRBV5-4 and TRBJ2-3, with D unresolved. Germline values: CDR1 SGHNT, CDR2 YYREEE (reference sequence). V was pared by 5 bases and J by 2 bases, with 15 bases between. The CDR3 consists of 15 residues. The CDR3 DNA is TGTGCCAGCAGACCGACGCAGGTTGTCACAGATACGCAGTATTTT. The encoded protein is CASRPTQVVTDTQYF.

Comments on this clone: One junction end does not reproduce the germline sequence, and a read error may be involved. V gene TRBV7-8 combines with J gene TRBJ2-7; D is undetermined. The CDR3 loop spans 12 amino acids. The V gene's germline CDR1 is SGHVS and CDR2 FQNEAQ. Here the CDR3 DNA reads TGTGCCAGCGGCTTCCGCCTTCGGGAGCAGTACTTC. Residues: CASGFRLREQYF.